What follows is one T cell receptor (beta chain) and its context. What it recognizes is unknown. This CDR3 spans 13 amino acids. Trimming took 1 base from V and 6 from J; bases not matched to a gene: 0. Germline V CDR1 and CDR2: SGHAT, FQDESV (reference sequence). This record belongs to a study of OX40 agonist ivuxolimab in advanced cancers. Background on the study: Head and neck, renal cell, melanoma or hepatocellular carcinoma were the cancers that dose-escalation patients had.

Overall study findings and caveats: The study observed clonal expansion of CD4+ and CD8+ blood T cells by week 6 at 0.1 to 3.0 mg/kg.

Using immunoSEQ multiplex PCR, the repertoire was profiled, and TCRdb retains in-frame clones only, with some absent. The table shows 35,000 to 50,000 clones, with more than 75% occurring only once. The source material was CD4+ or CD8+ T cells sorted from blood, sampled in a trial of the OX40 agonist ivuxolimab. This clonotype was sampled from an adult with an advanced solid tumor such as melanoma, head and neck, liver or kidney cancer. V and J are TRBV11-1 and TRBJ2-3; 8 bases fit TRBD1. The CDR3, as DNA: TGTGCCAGCAGCTTAGGACAGGGGGATACGCAGTATTTT. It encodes CASSLGQGDTQYF.